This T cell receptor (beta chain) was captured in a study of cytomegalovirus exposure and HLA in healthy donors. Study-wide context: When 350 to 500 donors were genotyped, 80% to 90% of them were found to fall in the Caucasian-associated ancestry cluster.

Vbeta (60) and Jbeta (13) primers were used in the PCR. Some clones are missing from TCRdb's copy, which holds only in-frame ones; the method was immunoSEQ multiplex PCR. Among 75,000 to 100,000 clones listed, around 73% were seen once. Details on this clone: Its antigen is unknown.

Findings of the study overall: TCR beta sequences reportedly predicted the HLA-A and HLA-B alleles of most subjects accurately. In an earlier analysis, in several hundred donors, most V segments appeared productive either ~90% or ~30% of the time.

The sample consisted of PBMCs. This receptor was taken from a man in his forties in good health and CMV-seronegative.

The CDR3, as DNA: TGTGCTACAAGATGGCGGGATGGCGGGGAGCTGTTTTTT. Encoded protein: CATRWRDGGELFF. This chain links TRBV2 with TRBJ2-2, with a weak D call TRBD2 (6 bases). CDR3 size: 13 residues. Germline V gene lookup returns CDR1 SNHLY and CDR2 FYNNEI.